This TCR beta chain was sequenced during a study of OX40 agonist ivuxolimab in advanced cancers. Study-wide results and caveats: Expanded clones belonging to CD8+ T cells outnumbered, on average, those of CD4+.

V dropped 5 bases and J dropped 2; count of bases not matched to a gene: 6. Germline CDR1 and CDR2: SGHAT and FQNNGV. The CDR3 consists of 15 residues. Details on this clone: What it binds is unknown.

Method: immunoSEQ multiplex PCR; TCRdb's copy keeps in-frame clones and lacks some. The repertoire consists of over 85,000 clones, with roughly 87% occurring once and the leading ten covering 0.27%. V gene TRBV11-2 combines with J gene TRBJ1-3, with TRBD1 matching over 7 bases. The material was CD4+ or CD8+ T cells sorted from blood, obtained in a trial of the OX40 agonist ivuxolimab. The sequence was obtained from an adult with an advanced solid tumor such as melanoma, head and neck, liver or kidney cancer. CDR3 bases: TGTGCCAGCAGCGTTAGGGGACAGACTGGAAACACCATATATTTT. Translation gives CASSVRGQTGNTIYF.